This T cell receptor (beta chain) derives from a study of blood T cell repertoires in COVID-19. Original processing methods: Counts of nucleated cells, estimated from reference gene primer amplification, were obtained. The method was immunoSEQ multiplex PCR; TCRdb's version includes in-frame clones alone and lacks a portion of them. V, J and clone size are those of that table, while D and trimming were read from the DNA. The table has 150,000 to 200,000 clones, nearly 85% seen once. The V gene's germline CDR1 is MNHEY and CDR2 SMNVEV (reference sequence). J gave up 13 bases and V 1 base, and 11 bases lay outside the gene matches. This CDR3 has 16 amino acids.

This receptor was identified in a woman in her twenties or thirties with acute or convalescent COVID-19. This chain connects TRBV27 to TRBJ1-6; the match to TRBD1 covers 9 bases. Sample: peripheral blood. The CDR3 loop is CASSLYSGTGLSPLHF. In DNA form, the CDR3 reads TGTGCCAGCAGTTTATATTCCGGGACAGGGCTCTCCCCCCTCCACTTT.